Below, 23 T cell receptor beta chains from the same sample are listed, as sequenced in a study of cytomegalovirus exposure and HLA in healthy donors. The PCR ran on 60 Vbeta and 13 Jbeta primers. Clones were read by immunoSEQ multiplex PCR, and TCRdb kept only the in-frame ones, dropping some. Recorded for this sample: around 200,000 clones. The sequenced material came from PBMCs. Receptor source: a girl aged 2-10 years in good health and CMV-seropositive.

This rearrangement joins TRBV15 to TRBJ2-3, with D uncertain. Germline CDR1 and CDR2: LNHNV and YYDKDF (reference sequence). Trimming shortened V by 3 bases and J by 0 bases, and 25 bases separated the two germline ends. The CDR3 length is 20 residues. CDR3 sequence: CATSRNTPAARGASTDTQYF. CDR3 DNA sequence: TGTGCCACCAGCAGGAACACCCCAGCTGCCCGCGGAGCTAGCACAGATACGCAGTATTTT.

The V gene is TRBV7-3, the J gene TRBJ1-3; no firm D call. This CDR3 has 15 amino acids. Germline V gene lookup returns CDR1 SGHTA and CDR2 FQGTGA. Trimming shortened V by 1 base and J by 0 bases, and 7 bases separated the two germline ends. CDR3 DNA: TGTGCCAGCAGCTTAAGGCGGTCCTCTGGAAACACCATATATTTT. Translated, it gives CASSLRRSSGNTIYF.

The J gene is TRBJ1-2, the V gene TRBV5-1; 7 nucleotides line up with TRBD1. Germline CDR1 is SGHRS and CDR2 is YFSETQ. The CDR3 totals 13 residues. V shed 6 bases and J 3 bases; nucleotides not matched to a gene: 5. The CDR3 nucleotides are TGCGCCAGCACCTTTACAGGGGACTATGGCTACACCTTC. Protein sequence: CASTFTGDYGYTF.

For this clone: This same CDR3 is encoded by further DNA sequences in the sample. This chain connects TRBV7-9 to TRBJ1-4; TRBD1 might be the D (6 bases). The ends were cut back, 9 bases at V and 0 bases at J, with 14 bases in the middle. The CDR3 extends over 15 amino acids. Germline CDR1 is SEHNR and CDR2 is FQNEAQ (reference sequence). This CDR3 is CASSNRVATNEKLFF. The DNA of the CDR3 is TGTGCCAGTAGCAACAGGGTTGCAACTAATGAAAAACTGTTTTTT. Drawing the rest from reference TRBV7-9 and TRBJ1-4, the complete variable domain is DTGVSQNPRHKITKRGQNVTFRCDPISEHNRLYWYRQTLGQGPEFLTYFQNEAQLEKSRLLSDRFSAERPKGSFSTLEIQRTEQGDSAMYLCASSNRVATNEKLFFGSGTQLSVL.

The chain joins TRBV4-1 to TRBJ2-7, with 15 bases lining up with TRBD2. CDR1 is MGHRA, CDR2 YSYEKL, per germline. CDR3 size: 18 residues. V dropped 0 bases and J dropped 6; count of bases not matched to a gene: 9. The CDR3 DNA sequence: TGCGCCAGCAGCCAAGATAGAGGGTCGGGACTAGCGGGAGGCGAGCAGTACTTC. Translation gives CASSQDRGSGLAGGEQYF.

CDR3 in amino acids: CASNEGVSMNTEAFF. The CDR3 DNA reads as TGTGCCAGTAACGAGGGTGTATCCATGAACACTGAAGCTTTCTTT. This rearrangement joins TRBV19 to TRBJ1-1; D is unresolved. Per germline, CDR1 LNHDA and CDR2 SQIVND (reference sequence). Between the trimmed V and J ends, which lost 7 bases and 0 bases, there was a span of 15 bases. The CDR3 has 15 residues.

The chain carries TRBV4-1 and TRBJ1-5; D not certain. CDR3 length equals 14 residues. Trimming took off 3 bases at V and 4 bases at J, with 10 bases between the two ends. Germline loops: CDR1 MGHRA, CDR2 YSYEKL. CDR3 in DNA: TGCGCCAGCAGCCAGAGCAGGTGGAATCAGCCCCAGCATTTT. Protein product: CASSQSRWNQPQHF.

The chain couples TRBV5-5 to TRBJ2-7; 7 bases line up with TRBD1. CDR3 length: 14 residues. Trimming removed 0 bases from V and 6 bases from J; junction bases left unmatched: 6. Germline values: CDR1 SGHKS, CDR2 YYEKEE (reference sequence). Here the CDR3 DNA reads TGTGCCAGCAGCTTGGAGGGACAGCTATTCGAGCAGTACTTC. This gives the protein CASSLEGQLFEQYF.

This chain joins TRBV11-2 and TRBJ1-1; D remains ambiguous. Trimming took off 5 bases at V and 4 bases at J, with 14 bases between the two ends. The CDR3 extends over 14 amino acids. CDR1 and CDR2 from the germline V gene are SGHAT and FQNNGV. CDR3 sequence (DNA): TGTGCCAGCAGCCTCGGACTTGGAGGCACTGAAGCTTTCTTT. Its translation: CASSLGLGGTEAFF.

V usage is TRBV25-1 and J usage is TRBJ2-5; 8 bases are shared with TRBD1. After removal of 7 bases from V and 5 bases from J, the junction contained 9 bases not matched to a gene. Germline CDR1 MGHDK, CDR2 SYGVNS. The length of the CDR3 is 14 residues. The CDR3 DNA sequence: TGTGCCAGCATGACGGCAGGGGGCGTGGAGACCCAGTACTTC. This gives the protein CASMTAGGVETQYF.

The chain recombines TRBV21-1 with TRBJ2-7; TRBD2, the table's D call, was not compared with the DNA. TRBV21-1 is an annotated pseudogene. The CDR3 contains 17 residues. CDR3 nucleotide sequence: TGTGCCAGCAGCAAGGACAAGACTAGCGGGTATTCCTACGAGCAGTACTTC. Amino acid sequence: CASSKDKTSGYSYEQYF.

The rearrangement joins TRBV9 to TRBJ2-3, with 7 bases matching TRBD2. The germline CDR1 and CDR2 sequences are SGDLS and YYNGEE. V lost 0 bases to trimming and J lost 2 bases; unmatched junction nucleotides: 6. The length of the CDR3 is 16 residues. DNA for the CDR3: TGTGCCAGCAGCGTAGCAGCGGGGACTATCACAGATACGCAGTATTTT. The encoded protein is CASSVAAGTITDTQYF.

The J gene is TRBJ1-5, the V gene TRBV11-2; tentative D call: TRBD1 (5 bases). The CDR3 has 14 residues. The V gene lost 4 bases and the J gene lost 2 bases, with 9 bases spanning the gap. Germline CDR1 is SGHAT and CDR2 is FQNNGV. CDR3 protein: CASSSQGGNQPQHF. In DNA, the CDR3 is TGTGCCAGCAGCTCTCAGGGTGGCAATCAGCCCCAGCATTTT.

The rearrangement joins TRBV5-4 to TRBJ2-3; a weak D match, TRBD2 (5 bases). With 4 bases removed from V and 3 bases from J, the gap between germline ends came to 18 bases. The germline CDR1 and CDR2 sequences are SGHNT and YYREEE (reference sequence). The CDR3 extends over 16 amino acids. CDR3 protein: CASSPRTPGGTDTQYF. As DNA, the CDR3 is TGTGCCAGCAGCCCTCGGACTCCGGGTGGGACAGATACGCAGTATTTT.

The chain combines TRBV28 with TRBJ1-2, with a tentative D call TRBD1 (5 bases). In germline, CDR1 is MDHEN, CDR2 SYDVKM. This CDR3 region has 14 residues. The V and J ends lost 3 bases and 6 bases respectively, with 14 bases between them. The CDR3 sequence is CASSLQRRGHGYTF. CDR3 bases: TGTGCCAGCAGTTTGCAGCGGAGGGGACATGGCTACACCTTC.

V usage is TRBV11-2 and J usage is TRBJ2-5; 7 nucleotides match TRBD1. Germline assignment: CDR1 SGHAT and CDR2 FQNNGV. The CDR3 is 15 residues long. V trimming: 5 bases; J trimming: 1 base; junction bases outside the gene matches: 7. The CDR3, as DNA: TGTGCCAGCAGCGCTTACAGGGGAGTCCAAGAGACCCAGTACTTC. Translation: CASSAYRGVQETQYF.

This chain joins TRBV5-1 and TRBJ2-1, with D possibly being TRBD2 (5 bases). Germline CDR1 and CDR2: SGHRS and YFSETQ. Deletions cut 5 bases from V and 8 bases from J, with 8 bases between. The CDR3 spans 11 residues. The CDR3 region is CASRGGDEQFF. As DNA, the CDR3 is TGCGCCAGCAGAGGAGGAGATGAGCAGTTCTTC. The whole variable domain, filled in from reference TRBV5-1 and TRBJ2-1, reads KAGVTQTPRYLIKTRGQQVTLSCSPISGHRSVSWYQQTPGQGLQFLFEYFSETQRNKGNFPGRFSGRQFSNSRSEMNVSTLELGDSALYLCASRGGDEQFFGPGTRLTVL.

Turning to this clone: The same CDR3 also results from other DNA sequences found in this sample. DNA of the CDR3: TGTGCCAGCAGTTTCCTCGGACAGGGGAGTACTGAAGCTTTCTTT. Its translation is CASSFLGQGSTEAFF. The chain recombines TRBV27 with TRBJ1-1; TRBD1 matches at 9 bases. The CDR3 covers 15 residues. The V and J ends lost 3 bases and 5 bases, in that order; junction bases with no gene match: 7. Looked up from germline, CDR1 is MNHEY and CDR2 is SMNVEV (reference sequence).

The V gene is TRBV28, the J gene TRBJ2-5; no firm D call. The V gene's germline CDR1 is MDHEN and CDR2 SYDVKM. This CDR3 region has 15 residues. With 6 bases removed from V and 5 bases from J, the gap between germline ends came to 19 bases. Here the CDR3 DNA reads TGTGCCAGCAGCCCCCCCCTGGTTAGCCGGGAGACCCAGTACTTC. This encodes CASSPPLVSRETQYF.

The chain combines TRBV7-8 with TRBJ1-5; maybe TRBD1 (6 bases). Trimming stripped 0 bases from V and 6 bases from J, with 9 bases between. CDR3 length: 14 amino acids. Germline assignment: CDR1 SGHVS and CDR2 FQNEAQ. This CDR3 is CASSLALGAQPQHF. CDR3 in DNA: TGTGCCAGCAGCTTAGCCTTGGGGGCTCAGCCCCAGCATTTT.

The CDR3 DNA follows: TGTGCCAGCAGTCACCAGCGGGAGGACACAGATACGCAGTATTTT. Its translation is CASSHQREDTDTQYF. The V call is TRBV27, the J call TRBJ2-3, with TRBD2 matching over 9 bases. Germline V gene sequence: CDR1 MNHEY, CDR2 SMNVEV (reference sequence). CDR3 length: 15 residues. Trimming at V came to 5 bases and at J to 2 bases, leaving 5 bases not matched to a gene.

CDR3: CASSLGYRGLKETQYF. As DNA, the CDR3 is TGTGCCAGCAGCTTGGGGTACAGGGGGCTAAAGGAGACCCAGTACTTC. The chain recombines TRBV11-3 with TRBJ2-5; 9 bases agree with TRBD1. Germline assignment: CDR1 SGHNT and CDR2 YENEEA. J was trimmed by 5 bases and V by 3 bases; bases with no gene match: 10. The CDR3 is 16 amino acids.

The V call is TRBV6-5, the J call TRBJ1-2; weak D call: TRBD1 (6 bases). This CDR3 spans 14 amino acids. Germline assignment: CDR1 MNHEY and CDR2 SVGAGI. V was clipped by 0 bases and J by 4 bases, with 9 bases between them. CDR3 protein: CASSYSTGLYGYTF. The CDR3 nucleotides are TGTGCCAGCAGTTACTCAACAGGGCTCTATGGCTACACCTTC.